This TCR beta chain comes out of a study of T-cell reconstitution after alpha-beta-depleted transplantation in children (TCRdb year 2016). Some background on the complete study: Using TCR repertoire profiling, the study followed T-cell immune reconstitution in a quantitative way in children after TCRalphabeta/CD19-depleted allogeneic hematopoietic cell transplantation.

Points on this clonotype: Its antigen remains unidentified. Per-nucleotide qualities are absent, and no much larger clonotype sits a single base away.

What the work shows at the level of the full study, not this receptor alone: In some patients, the high TCRbeta diversity seen at day 60 was put down to recipient T cells and intrathymic progenitors that had survived conditioning. The apparently early recovery of alphabetaT-cell counts about two months after transplant reportedly depended on only several hundred rapidly expanded clones that came from non-depleted graft cells. Over the following months the frequencies of hyperexpanded clones went down, and after one year T-cell counts and TCRbeta diversity were mostly credited to newly produced T cells.

The method was PCR. Sequencing relied on an Illumina HiSeq 2500. TCR library preparation used molecular barcoding, with unique molecular identifiers applied to normalize quantification of the TCRbeta repertoire. TCRdb handled the public reads itself, with Q25 trimming in fastp and clone calling in MiXCR, and kept productive beta chains. Each CDR3 protein gets just one entry, which takes the most common genes and DNA from the rows behind it. The sample table lists around 230,000 distinct CDR3 sequences, under 20% of them with a count of one. Together, the top ten hold around two fifths of the sample. The label giving this sample's treatment or condition can be read as: allogeneic hematopoietic cell transplantation with graft depleted of TCRalphabeta T cells and CD19 B cells. The transplant recipients were children given TCRalphabeta/CD19-depleted allogeneic hematopoietic cell grafts. This specimen consisted of PBMCs, mostly from graft donor cells, obtained 360 days after TCRalphabeta/CD19-depleted stem cell transplant. The sequence derives from a male patient aged 2 to 10 who had a stem cell transplant for acute lymphoblastic leukemia, so the T cells may come from the graft donor.

At the DNA level, the sequence is TGTGCCAGCAGCGGACAGGGAGTTCTGGGCTACACCTTC. Translation gives CASSGQGVLGYTF. The chain is encoded by TRBV9 joined to TRBJ1-2; TRBD1 agrees with 7 junctional bases. Relative to germline, V is missing 3 bases and J is missing 8 bases, with 7 bases of the junction outside any gene match. Per the germline V gene, SGDLS is the CDR1 and YYNGEE is the CDR2. Spanning cysteine to phenylalanine, the CDR3 consists of 13 amino acids. Only the CDR3 part of the read is kept: 39 bases, read in frame from the first base.